One T cell receptor beta chain is described in this entry. Its target is unknown. Germline-derived CDR1 and CDR2 are DFQATT and SNEGSKA (reference sequence). The CDR3 extends over 14 amino acids. Trimming left V 1 base short and J 10 bases short, with 14 bases between. These data belong to a study of CD8+CD57+ T cells in acquired aplastic anemia. Study-wide context: Mean DNA quantity obtained from sorted CD4+ and CD8+ cells was approximately 3 ug. Overall study results and limits: Controls did not differ significantly from patients in CD8+ Simpson's diversity. Patients and controls shared fewer than 30 CD8+ CDR3 sequences.

An expansion of CD8+CD57+ cells by flow cytometry had been shown in patients chosen for sequencing. All patients were therapy-naive when blood was sampled. Genomic DNA templated the TCR beta VDJ and CDR3 profiling. TCRdb reanalysed the reads using MiXCR and keeps one entry per CDR3 protein. This sample has fewer than 250,000 distinct CDR3 sequences, with roughly 50% found just once. This TCR was sampled from a human donor with aplastic anemia. The V and J genes are TRBV20-1 and TRBJ1-6; perhaps TRBD1 as D (6 bases). Material: sorted CD4+, CD8+, or CD8+CD57+ T cells (not recorded which) from PBMCs. The CDR3 here is CSARVNGGHSPLHF. The CDR3 nucleotides read TGCAGTGCTAGAGTGAACGGGGGGCACTCACCCCTCCACTTT.